Below, 11 T cell receptor beta chains from the same sample are listed, as sequenced in a study of T cells in Graves' hyperthyroidism and ophthalmopathy (dated by TCRdb to between 2018 and 2021). Library generation was performed with multiplex PCR. Data came from an Illumina HiSeq 2000. TCR beta CDR3 regions were amplified from RNA transcripts. The TCR CDR3 was subjected to a first round of RT-PCR using the HTBI primer set and the Qiagen OneStep RT-PCR kit. TCRdb trimmed public reads at Q25 via fastp, called clones via MiXCR and kept in-frame beta chains. A single entry per CDR3 protein holds the most common genes and DNA from its merged rows. A total of over 650,000 distinct CDR3 sequences appear in this sample, 15% to 20% of them only once. The biggest ten clones account for over 7.5% of the sample. The specimen was blood. Source of these receptors: a young man with Graves' hyperthyroidism.

A word on this clonotype: The germline gene is not matched at one end of the junction; a read error may be the cause. The chain carries TRBV15 and TRBJ2-7; 7 positions agree with TRBD2. Germline lookup yields CDR1 LNHNV and CDR2 YYDKDF (reference sequence). This CDR3 comprises 16 residues. The CDR3 DNA sequence: TGTGCCGCCAGCAGAGATCGAGGGAGGGCCTCCTACGAGCAGTACTTC. The encoded protein is CAASRDRGRASYEQYF.

A remark on this clonotype: A read error may be the cause here, since a much bigger clone is one base away. The DNA is omitted, as the CDR3 cannot be located on it reliably, and the CDR3 follows TCRdb's listing. The rearrangement joins TRBV24-1 to TRBJ2-1; the listed D gene, TRBD1, was not tested against the DNA. The length of the CDR3 is 15 amino acids, counting both ends. CDR1 and CDR2 (germline): KGHDR, SFDVKD. The CDR3 loop is CATSDWVGRGNEQLF.

In this sample, this clonotype turned up many times. This chain joins TRBV2 and TRBJ2-1, with TRBD2 matching over 8 bases. CDR1 is SNHLY and CDR2 is FYNNEI in the germline V gene. The CDR3 totals 16 residues. Trimming took 4 bases from V and 1 from J; bases not matched to a gene: 6. Written as DNA, the CDR3 is TGTGCCAGCAGTGGCCTGGGCGGGAGGTCCTACAATGAGCAGTTCTTC. Translation gives CASSGLGGRSYNEQFF.

V usage is TRBV30 and J usage is TRBJ1-2, with 9 bases matching TRBD1. Germline V gene sequence: CDR1 GTSNPN, CDR2 SVGIG (reference sequence). Trimming took 3 bases from V and 1 from J; bases not matched to a gene: 3. This CDR3 comprises 14 residues. For the CDR3, the DNA is TGTGCCTGGAGGAGGGGACAGGGTAACTATGGCTACACCTTC. Translating it yields CAWRRGQGNYGYTF.

This clonotype came up many times. This rearrangement joins TRBV24-1 to TRBJ1-5, with TRBD1 matching over 10 bases. V shed 4 bases, J shed 0 bases, and the junction held 5 bases outside the gene matches. The CDR3 loop spans 17 amino acids. CDR1 and CDR2 from the germline V gene are KGHDR and SFDVKD. The CDR3, as DNA: TGTGCCACCAGTGACGCCGGGACAGGGGATAGCAATCAGCCCCAGCATTTT. The encoded protein is CATSDAGTGDSNQPQHF.

This clonotype has a count of ten or more. The chain links TRBV28 to TRBJ2-5; D gene uncertain. The CDR3 spans 13 residues. Germline V gene sequence: CDR1 MDHEN, CDR2 SYDVKM. Trimming took 3 bases from V and 5 from J, leaving 10 bases between them. CDR3 in amino acids: CASSFTSWETQYF. The CDR3 DNA reads as TGTGCCAGCAGTTTTACCAGCTGGGAGACCCAGTACTTC.

This clonotype showed up just a few times. The chain recombines TRBV15 with TRBJ1-5, with D unclear. Germline CDR1 LNHNV, CDR2 YYDKDF (reference sequence). Trimming took 0 bases from V and 6 from J, leaving 6 bases between them. This CDR3 region has 13 residues. As DNA, the CDR3 is TGTGCCACCAGCAGAGATTTCACTCAGCCCCAGCATTTT. Protein product: CATSRDFTQPQHF.

V is TRBV7-2 and J is TRBJ1-2; a possible D gene is TRBD1 (6 bases). The CDR3 runs to 13 residues. The germline gives CDR1 SGHTA, CDR2 FQGNSA. Trimming removed 6 bases at V and 6 bases at J, with 14 bases between. This CDR3 is CASSITGINGYTF. The CDR3, as DNA: TGTGCCAGCAGTATAACAGGGATCAATGGCTACACCTTC.

The rearrangement joins TRBV19 to TRBJ2-2; D call uncertain. Trimming removed 3 bases at V and 4 bases at J, with 6 bases between. This CDR3 has 13 amino acids. The germline V gene encodes CDR1 LNHDA and CDR2 SQIVND (reference sequence). Here the CDR3 DNA reads TGTGCCAGTAGTATCTGGGGCACCGGGGAGCTGTTTTTT. It codes for CASSIWGTGELFF.

This clonotype was observed many times. The chain joins TRBV28 to TRBJ2-2; D remains ambiguous. Trimming pared 3 bases from V and 3 bases from J, leaving 8 bases between. This CDR3 spans 14 amino acids. The germline gives CDR1 MDHEN, CDR2 SYDVKM. Here the CDR3 DNA reads TGTGCCAGCAGTTTGGGTCAGGACACCGGGGAGCTGTTTTTT. This gives the protein CASSLGQDTGELFF.

The V gene is TRBV5-5, the J gene TRBJ2-4; perhaps TRBD2 as D (5 bases). Per germline, CDR1 SGHKS and CDR2 YYEKEE (reference sequence). The ends were cut back, 2 bases at V and 1 base at J, with 13 bases in the middle. CDR3 length: 16 amino acids. CDR3 amino acids: CASSFYSGVAKNIQYF. CDR3 in DNA: TGTGCCAGCAGCTTCTACTCCGGGGTGGCCAAAAACATTCAGTACTTC.